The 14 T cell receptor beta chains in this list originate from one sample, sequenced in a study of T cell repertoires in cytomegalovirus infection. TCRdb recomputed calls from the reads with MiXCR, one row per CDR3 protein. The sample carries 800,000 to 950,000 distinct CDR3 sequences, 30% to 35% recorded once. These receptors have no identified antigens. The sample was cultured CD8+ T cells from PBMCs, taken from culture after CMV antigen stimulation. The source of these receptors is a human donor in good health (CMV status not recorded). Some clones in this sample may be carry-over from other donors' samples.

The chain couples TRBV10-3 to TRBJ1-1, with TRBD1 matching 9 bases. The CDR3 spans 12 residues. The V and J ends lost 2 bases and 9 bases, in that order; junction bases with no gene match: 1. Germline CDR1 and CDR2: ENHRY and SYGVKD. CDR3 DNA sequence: TGTGCCATCAGTGAGGGGACAGGGAAAGCTTTCTTT. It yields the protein CAISEGTGKAFF.

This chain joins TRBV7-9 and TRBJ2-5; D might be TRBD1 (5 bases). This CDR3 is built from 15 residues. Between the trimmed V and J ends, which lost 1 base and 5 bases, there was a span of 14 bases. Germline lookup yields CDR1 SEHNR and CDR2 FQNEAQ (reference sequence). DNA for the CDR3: TGTGCCAGCAGCTTAGTGTCTTTCGGACATGAGACCCAGTACTTC. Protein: CASSLVSFGHETQYF.

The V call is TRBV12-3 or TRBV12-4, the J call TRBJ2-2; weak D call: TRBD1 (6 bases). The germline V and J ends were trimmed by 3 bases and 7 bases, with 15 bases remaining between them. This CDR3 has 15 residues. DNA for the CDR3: TGTGCCAGCAGTTTTCAACCCCCAGGGGTCGGGGAGCTGTTTTTT. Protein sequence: CASSFQPPGVGELFF.

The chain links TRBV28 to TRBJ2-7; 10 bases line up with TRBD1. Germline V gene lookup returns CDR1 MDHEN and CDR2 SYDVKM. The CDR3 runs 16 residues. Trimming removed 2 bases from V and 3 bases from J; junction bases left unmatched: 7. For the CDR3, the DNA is TGTGCCAGCAGTTTAACCGAGACAGGGGGCTACTACGAGCAGTACTTC. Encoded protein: CASSLTETGGYYEQYF.

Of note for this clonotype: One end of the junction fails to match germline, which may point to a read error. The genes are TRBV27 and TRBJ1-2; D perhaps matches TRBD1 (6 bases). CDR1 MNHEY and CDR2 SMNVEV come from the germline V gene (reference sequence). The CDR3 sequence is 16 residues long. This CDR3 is CASSLFPGPQGYGYIF. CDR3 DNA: TGTGCCAGCAGTTTATTCCCCGGGCCACAGGGCTATGGCTACATCTTC.

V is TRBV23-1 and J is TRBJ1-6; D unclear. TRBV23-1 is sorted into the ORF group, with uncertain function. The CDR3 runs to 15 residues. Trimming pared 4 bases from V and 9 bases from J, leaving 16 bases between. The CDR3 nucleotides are TGCGCCAGCAGTCGATGGGTCTTGCATAGTTCACCCCTCCACTTT. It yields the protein CASSRWVLHSSPLHF.

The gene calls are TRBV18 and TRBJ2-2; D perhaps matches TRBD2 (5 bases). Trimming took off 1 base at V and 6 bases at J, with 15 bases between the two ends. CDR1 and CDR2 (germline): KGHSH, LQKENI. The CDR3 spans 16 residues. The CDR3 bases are TGTGCCAGCTCACCACGAGACTCCACTAGGGCCGGGGAGCTGTTTTTT. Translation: CASSPRDSTRAGELFF.

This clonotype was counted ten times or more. CDR3 DNA sequence: TGTGCCAGCAGTTACGGACAGGGACAAGAGACCCAGTACTTC. Protein product: CASSYGQGQETQYF. The rearrangement uses TRBV12-3 or TRBV12-4 and TRBJ2-5; TRBD1 aligns across 8 bases. Trimming cost V 4 bases and J 2 bases; bases outside gene matches: 3. There are 14 residues in the CDR3.

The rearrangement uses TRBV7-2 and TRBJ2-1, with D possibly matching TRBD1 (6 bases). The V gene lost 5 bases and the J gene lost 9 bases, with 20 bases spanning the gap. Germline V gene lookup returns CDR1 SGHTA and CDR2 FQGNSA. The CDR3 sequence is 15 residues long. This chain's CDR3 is CASSLRPWGQSEQFF. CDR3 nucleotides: TGTGCCAGCAGCCTTCGACCCTGGGGGCAATCTGAGCAGTTCTTC. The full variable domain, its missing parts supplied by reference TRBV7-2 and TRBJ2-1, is GAGVSQSPSNKVTEKGKDVELRCDPISGHTALYWYRQSLGQGLEFLIYFQGNSAPDKSGLPSDRFSAERTGGSVSTLTIQRTQQEDSAVYLCASSLRPWGQSEQFFGPGTRLTVL.

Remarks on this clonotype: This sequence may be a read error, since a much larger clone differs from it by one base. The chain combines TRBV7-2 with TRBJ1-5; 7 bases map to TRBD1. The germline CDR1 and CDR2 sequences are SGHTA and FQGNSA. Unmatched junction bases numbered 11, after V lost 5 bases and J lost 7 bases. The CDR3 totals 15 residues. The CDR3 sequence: CASSESRGGGQPQHF. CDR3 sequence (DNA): TGTGCCAGCAGCGAGAGCAGGGGGGGCGGACAGCCCCAGCATTTT.

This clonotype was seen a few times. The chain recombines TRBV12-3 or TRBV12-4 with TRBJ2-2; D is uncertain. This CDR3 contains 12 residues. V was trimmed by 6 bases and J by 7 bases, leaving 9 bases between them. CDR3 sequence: CASSRPNGELFF. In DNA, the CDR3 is TGTGCCAGCAGCCGTCCCAACGGGGAGCTGTTTTTT.

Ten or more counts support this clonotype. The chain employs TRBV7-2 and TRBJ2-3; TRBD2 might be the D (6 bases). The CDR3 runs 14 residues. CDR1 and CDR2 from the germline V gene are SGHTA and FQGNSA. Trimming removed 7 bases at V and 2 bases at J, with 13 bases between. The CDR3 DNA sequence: TGTGCCAGCAACGCGGAGGACTACACAGATACGCAGTATTTT. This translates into CASNAEDYTDTQYF.

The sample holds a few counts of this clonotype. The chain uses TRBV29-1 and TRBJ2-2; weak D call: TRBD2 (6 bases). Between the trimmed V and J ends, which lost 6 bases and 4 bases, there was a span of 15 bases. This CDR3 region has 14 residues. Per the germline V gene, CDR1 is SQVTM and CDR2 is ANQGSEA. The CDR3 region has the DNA TGCAGCGTGGGTCTGGAGGGCCCCACCGGGGAGCTGTTTTTT. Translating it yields CSVGLEGPTGELFF.

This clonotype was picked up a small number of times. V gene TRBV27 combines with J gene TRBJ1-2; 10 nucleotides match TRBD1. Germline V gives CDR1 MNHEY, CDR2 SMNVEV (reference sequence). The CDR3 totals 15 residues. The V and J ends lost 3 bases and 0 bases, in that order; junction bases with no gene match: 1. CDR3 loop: CASSFGTGANYGYTF. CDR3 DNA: TGTGCCAGCAGTTTCGGGACAGGGGCTAACTATGGCTACACCTTC.